This TCR beta chain was found in a study of cytomegalovirus exposure and HLA in healthy donors. This CDR3 contains 12 residues. V shed 7 bases and J shed 7 bases, with 13 bases lying between them. Germline CDR1 reads MGHDK; CDR2 reads SYGVNS. Overall study findings and caveats: In vitro, three CMV-associated chains proved specific for CMV antigens. The study flagged 150 to 200 TCR beta chains as cytomegalovirus-associated. An analysis that came later showed most CMV-associated TCR beta chains appearing HLA-restricted.

Among the donors, all were healthy bone marrow donors. The study ran its PCR with 60 Vbeta and 13 Jbeta primers. Here immunoSEQ multiplex PCR was the method, and the copy in TCRdb shows in-frame clones only, minus some. The repertoire includes approximately 220,000 clones, roughly 83% of them detected once, and 1.4% sits in the top ten. Points on this clone: Its antigen is as yet unknown.

This chain links TRBV25-1 with TRBJ1-1, with a possible D match to TRBD1 (5 bases). Source material: PBMCs. The origin of this receptor is a girl aged 10 to 17 in good health and CMV-seronegative. The CDR3 is CASTDRKLEAFF. CDR3 in DNA: TGTGCCAGCACCGACAGAAAACTTGAAGCTTTCTTT.